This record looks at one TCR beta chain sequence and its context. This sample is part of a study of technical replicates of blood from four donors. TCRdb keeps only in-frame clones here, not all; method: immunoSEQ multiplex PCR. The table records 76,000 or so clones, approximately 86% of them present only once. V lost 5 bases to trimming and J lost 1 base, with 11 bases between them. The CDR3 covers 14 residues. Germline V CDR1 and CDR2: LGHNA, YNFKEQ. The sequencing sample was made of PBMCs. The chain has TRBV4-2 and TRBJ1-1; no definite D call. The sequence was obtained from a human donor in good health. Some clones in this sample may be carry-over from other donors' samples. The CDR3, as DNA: TGTGCCAGCAGCTATACTACCAGGAACACTGAAGCTTTCTTT. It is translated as CASSYTTRNTEAFF.